The rows below give T cell receptor beta chains drawn from one sample of a study of blood T cell repertoires in COVID-19. TCRdb's table, derived via immunoSEQ multiplex PCR, lists solely in-frame clones and lacks some. The repertoire has about 170,000 clones, roughly 93% of them found once; the top ten carry approximately 4.6%. Sequencing was done on a sample of peripheral blood. All receptors come from a woman aged 50 to 60 with acute or convalescent COVID-19. CDR3s include the opening cysteine and the closing phenylalanine or tryptophan. A D gene is named only where the DNA matches it firmly. The size entry is marked missing in some rows and otherwise reads once, few, many or a size class.

V	D	J	size	length	DNA	CDR3
TRBV28	.	TRBJ2-7	.	15	TGTGCCAGCAGATCAACCGGGACAGTGGGGGGCGAGCAGTACTTC	CASRSTGTVGGEQYF
TRBV28	.	TRBJ1-5	.	16	TGTGCCAGCAGTTTTTACTTCGGTTTAGGCAATCAGCCCCAGCATTTT	CASSFYFGLGNQPQHF
TRBV5-4	TRBD1	TRBJ1-2	.	13	TGTGCCAGCAGCTGGACAGGATTTGATGGCTACACCTTC	CASSWTGFDGYTF
TRBV6-4	.	TRBJ1-1	.	13	TGTGCCAGCAGAACAGGGCCGGACACTGAAGCTTTCTTT	CASRTGPDTEAFF
TRBV12-3/TRBV12-4	.	TRBJ1-2	.	12	TGTGCCAGCAGTTTCGACAGATATGGCTACACCTTC	CASSFDRYGYTF
TRBV24-1	.	TRBJ2-2	.	14	TGTGCCACCAGTTGGGGCAGGGAAGCCGGGGAGCTGTTTTTT	CATSWGREAGELFF
TRBV7-3	TRBD2	TRBJ2-2	.	16	TGTGCCAGCAGCCGAGAAAGGCGGGAGCTCGGCGGGGAGCTGTTTTTT	CASSRERRELGGELFF
TRBV2	.	TRBJ2-5	.	14	TGTGCCAGCAGTGACCGGGACTACCAAGAGACCCAGTACTTC	CASSDRDYQETQYF
TRBV28	.	TRBJ1-5	.	15	TGTGCCAGCAGTTTTCTCAGGGTCGGCAATCAGCCCCAGCATTTT	CASSFLRVGNQPQHF
TRBV5-6	.	TRBJ1-2	.	12	TGTGCCAGCAGCCCCGAGGGAGGTGGCTACACCTTC	CASSPEGGGYTF
TRBV12-5	TRBD2	TRBJ2-5	.	16	TGTGCTAGTGGTTTGGTGGGGCGGGAGCCCCAAGAGACCCAGTACTTC	CASGLVGREPQETQYF
TRBV14	TRBD2	TRBJ2-1	once	15	TGTGCCAGCAGCCAAGTCGGGAGGGCCTACAATGAGCAGTTCTTC	CASSQVGRAYNEQFF
TRBV18	TRBD1	TRBJ2-7	.	14	TGTGCCAGCTCACCACGAAGGGGGCCAGGCGAGCAGTACTTC	CASSPRRGPGEQYF
TRBV14	TRBD1	TRBJ1-1	once	14	TGTGCCAGCAGCCTTGGACAGGGGGTTACTGAAGCTTTCTTT	CASSLGQGVTEAFF
TRBV27	TRBD2	TRBJ2-1	.	13	TGTGCCAGCGGTAGCGGGAGAAGGAATGAGCAGTTCTTC	CASGSGRRNEQFF
TRBV11-3	TRBD1	TRBJ2-3	.	17	TGTGCCAGCAGCTTAGAAGGGTCCGGAAGGGGGCCAGATACGCAGTATTTT	CASSLEGSGRGPDTQYF
TRBV6-1	TRBD1	TRBJ1-2	.	15	TGTGCCAGCAGTGAAGGGGGGACAGGGTGGTATGGCTACACCTTC	CASSEGGTGWYGYTF
TRBV5-4	TRBD1	TRBJ1-1	.	15	TGTGCCAGCAGCTTGGCCCTGACAGGGGGAACTGAAGCTTTCTTT	CASSLALTGGTEAFF
TRBV18	.	TRBJ2-1	.	15	TGTGCCAGCTCACCATCGACTGACCTCTCCAATGAGCAGTTCTTC	CASSPSTDLSNEQFF
TRBV5-4	.	TRBJ1-4	.	16	TGTGCCAGCAGTCATGGGGGCTTTAGGACTAATGAAAAACTGTTTTTT	CASSHGGFRTNEKLFF
TRBV6-1	.	TRBJ1-6	.	14	TGTGCCAGCAGTTATCTGGAGGGGAACTCACCCCTCCACTTT	CASSYLEGNSPLHF
TRBV7-9	.	TRBJ1-1	.	13	TGTGCCAGCAGCCGAGGAGGGAACACTGAAGCTTTCTTT	CASSRGGNTEAFF
TRBV4-3	.	TRBJ2-1	.	17	TGCGCCAGCAGCCAAGATGGGGGCCCCCGATCGTACAATGAGCAGTTCTTC	CASSQDGGPRSYNEQFF
TRBV27	.	TRBJ1-1	.	17	TGTGCCAGCAGTTTATCCCCAGGGGACGGGAAAGGCACTGAAGCTTTCTTT	CASSLSPGDGKGTEAFF
TRBV28	.	TRBJ1-2	.	14	TGTGCCAGCATGGGAGGGCGGCGTGACTATGGCTACACCTTC	CASMGGRRDYGYTF
TRBV7-8	.	TRBJ2-2	few	15	TGTGCCAGCAGCGGGAGTGGGTTTTCCACCGGGGAGCTGTTTTTT	CASSGSGFSTGELFF
TRBV6-5	TRBD1	TRBJ2-7	.	15	TGTGCCAGCAGTAGAACCGGGACAGGTCCCTACGAGCAGTACTTC	CASSRTGTGPYEQYF
TRBV5-1	TRBD1	TRBJ1-3	few	15	TGCGCCAGCAGCCCGTTACAGGGGGCCAGAAACACCATATATTTT	CASSPLQGARNTIYF
TRBV19	.	TRBJ1-4	.	14	TGTGCCAGTAAGGAGGACAGATCTAATGAAAAACTGTTTTTT	CASKEDRSNEKLFF
TRBV19	.	TRBJ1-4	once	14	TGTGCCAGTAGTATGGGGGTAGCGGTTGGAAAACTGTTTTTT	CASSMGVAVGKLFF
TRBV4-1	.	TRBJ1-1	.	14	TGCGCCAGCAGCCTAAGAAGGGGGGGGACTGAAGCTTTCTTT	CASSLRRGGTEAFF
TRBV5-4	.	TRBJ1-2	.	14	TGTGCCAGCAGCGAAGTTGGGGGAGGATATGACTACACCTTC	CASSEVGGGYDYTF
TRBV28	.	TRBJ1-5	.	13	TGTGCCACCCAGGAAGTGGCCAGGCAGCCCCAGCATTTT	CATQEVARQPQHF
TRBV11-2	.	TRBJ1-2	.	12	TGTGCCAGCAGCTTCCGCGACTATGGCTACACCTTC	CASSFRDYGYTF
TRBV27	.	TRBJ1-6	.	13	TGTGCCAGCAGTGGGCCGGGAGATTCACCCCTCCACTTT	CASSGPGDSPLHF
TRBV14	.	TRBJ1-1	.	14	TGTGCCAGCAGCCAGGACAGATTAAGCACTGAAGCTTTCTTT	CASSQDRLSTEAFF
TRBV19	.	TRBJ1-2	once	13	TGTGCCAGTAGTATGGGCAGCTTATATGGCTACACCTTC	CASSMGSLYGYTF
TRBV12-3/TRBV12-4	.	TRBJ2-3	.	12	TGTGCCAGCAGCTCCGGCGGCGATACGCAGTATTTT	CASSSGGDTQYF
TRBV4-1	.	TRBJ1-1	many	12	TGCGCCAGCAGCCAAGAAACCGGGAACGCTTTCTTT	CASSQETGNAFF
TRBV6-2/TRBV6-3	TRBD1	TRBJ1-1	.	14	TGTGCCAGCAGTTACGTGGGACAGGGCACTGAAGCTTTCTTT	CASSYVGQGTEAFF
TRBV3-1/TRBV3-2	.	TRBJ1-6	.	13	TGTGCCAGCAGCCAAGATAAGGCAGGGGCCCTCCACTTT	CASSQDKAGALHF
TRBV19	.	TRBJ2-4	.	17	TGTGCCAGTAGTATAGATCAGAAGGGGAACTCCAAAAACATTCAGTACTTC	CASSIDQKGNSKNIQYF
TRBV13	.	TRBJ1-3	few	15	TGTGCCAGCAGCTTTGGCAGGGGCTCTGGAAACACCATATATTTT	CASSFGRGSGNTIYF
TRBV7-2	.	TRBJ2-3	.	15	TGTGCCAGCAGCTTACATCGGGGAGGCACAGATACGCAGTATTTT	CASSLHRGGTDTQYF
TRBV3-1/TRBV3-2	TRBD2	TRBJ2-3	.	14	TGTGCCAGCAGCGGGGAGGGGTCCACAGATACGCAGTATTTT	CASSGEGSTDTQYF
TRBV28	.	TRBJ1-1	.	13	TGTGCCAGCAGGCCACAGGGTAACACTGAAGCTTTCTTT	CASRPQGNTEAFF